The clone carrying this TCR beta chain was observed many times. The time point was: newly diagnosed GD, antithyroid drugs for less than 3 months. PBMC RNA served as the TCR library source. This entry comes from a study of regulatory T cells in long-lasting Graves disease. Library construction for TCR beta used iRepertoire HTBI primers and Arm-PCR of CDR3 regions. Via MiXCR, TCRdb re-called the multiplex PCR reads, giving one row per CDR3 protein. The sample gives under 450,000 distinct CDR3 sequences, roughly 10% of which show up once; around 18% is in the top ten. This CDR3 contains 12 residues. CDR1 MNHNS and CDR2 SASEGT come from the germline V gene. V gave up 6 bases and J gave up 1 base, with 6 bases separating them. The sample also formed part of further work on T cells in Graves' hyperthyroidism and ophthalmopathy.

The gene calls are TRBV6-1 and TRBJ1-1; D is uncertain. The receptor was isolated from a woman younger than 35 with Graves disease. Material: peripheral blood mononuclear cells (PBMCs), obtained at new diagnosis, from a patient treated with antithyroid drugs. CDR3 bases: TGTGCCAGCAGAAAAGGGAACACTGAAGCTTTCTTT. It encodes CASRKGNTEAFF.